The clone carrying this TCR beta chain was seen once. As yet, its antigen is unknown. This specimen comes from a study of shared clonotypes between healthy human individuals. Notes on the study in general: Between a handful of donors, naive CD4 clonotypes were shared at a level of approximately 5%. In general, naive subsets displayed greater estimated richness than memory subsets did.

Looked up from germline, CDR1 is SEHNR and CDR2 is FQNEAQ (reference sequence). This CDR3 contains 13 residues. The assay used deep level. In the source study's methods: Sequence data from immunoSEQ were junction-only and lacked quality scores; consequently, filtering differed. Assay: immunoSEQ multiplex PCR; the TCRdb copy retains only in-frame clones and omits some. V, J and clone size reflect that table, while D and trimming were determined from the DNA. Among about 2 million clones, roughly 96% were seen once, and the ten largest hold 0.1% to 0.15%. V and J are TRBV7-9 and TRBJ2-5, with a tentative D call TRBD1 (7 bases). The end of the DNA is better explained by TRBJ2-7, so the J call may be wrong. This clonotype was obtained from a man aged 18 to 29 in good health. The specimen was naive CD4+ T cells sorted from blood. As for subset: CD45RA+ positively selected. CDR3 coding DNA: TGTGCCAGCAGCTCCAGGGGGGACTACGAGCAGTACTTC. This gives the protein CASSSRGDYEQYF.